One TCR beta chain is described in this entry. What it recognizes is unknown. The data were obtained in a study of beta chain features in type 1 diabetes. Looking at the study overall: Regarding age, gender and cell yields, patients proved similar to healthy donors. The examined sorted cells totaled roughly 110,000,000 across samples. Whole-study results and caveats: TCRB CDR3s from Type 1 diabetes patients were moderately but significantly shorter in all four CD4+ subsets. Insertions at VDJ junctions were less frequent in type 1 diabetes patients. These patients also deleted more nucleotides at the same junctions.

Staining for CD45RO/CCR7/CD25/CD127/CD95/CD27 allowed sorting of CD4+ naive, central memory, regulatory and stem cell-like memory cells. The isolated RNA, all of it, was reverse transcribed, so expressed TCRB transcripts were what got sequenced. Sequenced by immunoSEQ multiplex PCR; TCRdb stores in-frame clones only, minus some. In the table there are 300,000 to 450,000 clones, over 9% of which are singletons. Sequencing input: central memory CD4+ T cells from blood. The clonotype originates from a man aged 25-45 years with type 1 diabetes.

CDR3 bases: TGTGCCATCACCCGGGACAGGAAAGAGACCCAGTACTTC. The encoded protein is CAITRDRKETQYF. The chain carries TRBV6-5 and TRBJ2-5, with 8 bases fitting TRBD1. Germline-derived CDR1 and CDR2 are MNHEY and SVGAGI. V lost 10 bases and J lost 3; bases outside the gene matches: 7. CDR3 length equals 13 residues.